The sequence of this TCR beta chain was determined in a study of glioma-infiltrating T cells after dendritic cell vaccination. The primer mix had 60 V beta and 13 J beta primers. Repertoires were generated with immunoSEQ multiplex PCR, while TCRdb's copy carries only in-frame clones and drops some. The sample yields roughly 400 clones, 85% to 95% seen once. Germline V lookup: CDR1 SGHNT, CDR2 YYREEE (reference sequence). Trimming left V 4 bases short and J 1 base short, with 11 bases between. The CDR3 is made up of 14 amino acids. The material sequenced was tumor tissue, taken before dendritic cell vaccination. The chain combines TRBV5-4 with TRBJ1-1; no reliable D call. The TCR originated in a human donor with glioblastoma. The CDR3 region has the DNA TGTGCCAGCAGCCGGGGAGGCAAGAACACTGAAGCTTTCTTT. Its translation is CASSRGGKNTEAFF.